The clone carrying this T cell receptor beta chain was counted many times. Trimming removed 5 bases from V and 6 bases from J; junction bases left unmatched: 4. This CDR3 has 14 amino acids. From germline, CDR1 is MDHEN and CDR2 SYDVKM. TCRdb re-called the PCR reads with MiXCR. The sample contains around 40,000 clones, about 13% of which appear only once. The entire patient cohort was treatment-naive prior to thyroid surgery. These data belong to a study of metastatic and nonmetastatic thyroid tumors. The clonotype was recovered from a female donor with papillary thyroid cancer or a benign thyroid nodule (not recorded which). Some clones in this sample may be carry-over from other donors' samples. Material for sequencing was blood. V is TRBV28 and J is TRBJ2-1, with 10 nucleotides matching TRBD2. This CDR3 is CASSKGLAINEQFF. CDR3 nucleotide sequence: TGTGCCAGCAGTAAGGGACTAGCGATCAATGAGCAGTTCTTC.